The T cell receptor beta chain described here comes from a study of blood T cell repertoires in COVID-19 (TCRdb year 2020). Notes on the research overall: Collaborator samples came from the United States, Italy and Spain and covered acute and convalescent phases of COVID-19. The prospective study material was composed of cDNA or gDNA derived from T cells, B-cell-depleted T cells, or PBMCs. Subjects who had been exposed to COVID-19, were actively infected with it, or had recovered from it provided the deeply sampled blood TCRbeta repertoires that made up the dataset. A freely available public database, intended as a resource for researchers studying the immune response to SARS-CoV-2, is where the repertoires were released. Samples were obtained from the ongoing ImmuneRACE study (first 160 participants) and from some 1,200 subjects provided by 6 global collaborators. A de-identified subject ID, COVID-19 status, age in years and sex were almost always included in the sample metadata. HLA class I and class II types, where available, came from metadata supplied by the sample provider rather than from assay-based typing. Points the paper makes about the study in general: How much clinical and demographic metadata was included differed by source and by participant, and the metadata was provided uncurated.

Inclusive of the bounding cysteine and phenylalanine, the CDR3 is 15 residues long. The sequence is cut down to CDR3 DNA, 45 bases in frame from base 1. The V and J ends are trimmed by 2 bases and 1 base, leaving 11 bases between them. The germline V gene gives CDR1 as KGHSH and CDR2 as LQKENI. TCRbeta CDR3 regions were amplified from genomic DNA by means of the immunoSEQ Assay, a bias-controlled multiplex PCR. In the paper's pipeline: The number of nucleated cells in each sample was estimated by amplification of reference gene primers within the assay. To quantify the absolute abundance of each unique TCRbeta CDR3 rearrangement, sequence reads were collapsed and filtered. For each sample, productive Simpson clonality was calculated as the square root of Simpson's diversity index over productive rearrangements. The table was pulled from immuneACCESS by TCRdb, which kept in-frame rearrangements only. Such tables lose some clones; where checked, under half of the loss comes from unresolved V genes, and the rest has no known cause. Clone size and V and J calls were adopted from that table, with D and trimming inferred from the DNA. This sample comprises a few hundred thousand clones, about 90% of them detected only once. Under 3% of the sample is held by the ten biggest clonotypes.

Enrolling through a virtual design, the prospective study's participants ranged in age from roughly 18 to 95 years and lived across roughly 23 United States geographic areas. Cohort assignment in the prospective study relied on participant-reported clinical history from a screening survey and a study questionnaire. Recovered participants in ImmuneRACE Cohort 3 were defined as having two consecutive negative NP/OP PCR tests, clearance from a healthcare professional, or resolution of symptoms. Mobile phlebotomists in the prospective study collected whole blood, serum and a nasopharyngeal or oropharyngeal swab from every participant. Over an approximately 2-month period, participants in the prospective study had the option of providing additional blood draws and questionnaires. Blood samples from the prospective study were shipped frozen or at room temperature prior to DNA extraction. A remark on this clone: Its antigen is still unknown. Base qualities are not provided; no much larger clone lies one nucleotide away.

The source of this sequence is a woman in her twenties or thirties who had recovered from COVID-19. Sequencing was carried out using PBMCs or T cells enriched from blood (not recorded which). Recombination linked TRBV18 to TRBJ1-1, with a weak D call of TRBD1 (5 bases match). The DNA sequence follows: TGTGCCAGCTCACCAACGGCCCAGGGGAACACTGAAGCTTTCTTT. Its protein product is CASSPTAQGNTEAFF.